The subject of this entry is one TCR beta chain. Its target is unknown. The table came from immunoSEQ multiplex PCR; TCRdb's copy has only in-frame clones and leaves some out. The sample holds about 140,000 clones, around 93% seen once. The length of the CDR3 is 12 residues. Germline values: CDR1 SNHLY, CDR2 FYNNEI. Trimming shortened V by 3 bases and J by 6 bases, and 9 bases separated the two germline ends. These data come from a study of T cell responses to AZD1222 COVID-19 vaccine. Turning to the study itself: Pooled together were second doses at about 4 or about 12 weeks.

Whole-study results and caveats: Seropositive AZD1222 recipients at baseline numbered only 6 or 7. Clonal diversity was possibly underestimated; the donors were predominantly white British and more often female.

This sequence originates from an adult in good health. The chain combines TRBV2 with TRBJ2-7; D call uncertain. This material consisted of peripheral blood, taken on day 0 of AZD1222 vaccination. CDR3 loop: CASSDGRTEQYF. In nucleotides, the CDR3 is TGTGCCAGCAGTGACGGCCGAACCGAGCAGTACTTC.